A single sample gave rise to the 18 T cell receptor beta chains below, sequenced in a study of T cell responses to AZD1222 COVID-19 vaccine. Here immunoSEQ multiplex PCR was the method, and the copy in TCRdb shows in-frame clones only, minus some. The table lists 110,000 to 150,000 clones, roughly nine tenths of them singletons. The sequencing here drew on peripheral blood, taken on day 0 of AZD1222 vaccination. The receptors shown here come from an adult in good health.

This rearrangement joins TRBV27 to TRBJ1-2; 7 positions match TRBD1. The junction had 3 bases not matched to a gene; V was cut back by 4 bases and J by 7 bases. CDR1 and CDR2 from the germline V gene are MNHEY and SMNVEV (reference sequence). This CDR3 region has 12 residues. CDR3 nucleotide sequence: TGTGCCAGCAGTTCTCAGGGGGTTGGCTACACCTTC. Amino acids: CASSSQGVGYTF.

The rearrangement links TRBV19 to TRBJ2-7; 11 nucleotides agree with TRBD1. The germline gives CDR1 LNHDA, CDR2 SQIVND (reference sequence). The CDR3 is made up of 14 amino acids. Trimming removed 4 bases from V and 6 bases from J; junction bases left unmatched: 5. The CDR3 loop reads CASSKGQGGSEQYF. As DNA, the CDR3 is TGTGCCAGTAGTAAGGGACAGGGGGGGTCCGAGCAGTACTTC.

The rearrangement links TRBV5-4 to TRBJ2-7; D remains unclear. The length of the CDR3 is 13 residues. V lost 0 bases to trimming and J lost 3 bases, with 7 bases between them. CDR1 and CDR2 from the germline V gene are SGHNT and YYREEE (reference sequence). The CDR3 DNA reads as TGTGCCAGCAGCTTGGTGGGAAGCTACGAGCAGTACTTC. Amino acids: CASSLVGSYEQYF.

This rearrangement joins TRBV7-7 to TRBJ1-5; TRBD1 matches 7 bases. This CDR3 comprises 15 residues. The germline V gene has CDR1 SSHAT and CDR2 FNYEAQ (reference sequence). The J segment lost 1 base and the V segment lost 4 bases, leaving 4 bases of the junction unmatched. This chain's CDR3 is CASSSDRRSNQPQHF. CDR3 bases: TGTGCCAGCAGCTCGGACAGGAGGAGCAATCAGCCCCAGCATTTT.

This clone was recorded a few times. The chain is built from TRBV11-2 and TRBJ2-7; possibly TRBD1 for D (6 bases). The germline V gene encodes CDR1 SGHAT and CDR2 FQNNGV. The CDR3 consists of 14 residues. V was cut by 2 bases and J by 3 bases, with 11 bases left in between. CDR3 DNA: TGTGCCAGCAGCTTACGGTACAGGGACTACGAGCAGTACTTC. Protein sequence: CASSLRYRDYEQYF. The full variable domain, rest sourced from reference TRBV11-2 and TRBJ2-7, is EAGVAQSPRYKIIEKRQSVAFWCNPISGHATLYWYQQILGQGPKLLIQFQNNGVVDDSQLPKDRFSAERLKGVDSTLKIQPAKLEDSAVYLCASSLRYRDYEQYFGPGTRLTVT.

V usage is TRBV13 and J usage is TRBJ2-7; D is perhaps TRBD1 (6 bases). The ends were cut back, 7 bases at V and 0 bases at J, with 13 bases in the middle. This CDR3 has 14 amino acids. The germline CDR1 and CDR2 sequences are PRHDT and FYEKMQ (reference sequence). The CDR3 reads CASTYRQVSYEQYF. The CDR3 nucleotides read TGTGCCAGCACTTACCGACAGGTCTCCTACGAGCAGTACTTC. The whole variable domain, filled in from reference TRBV13 and TRBJ2-7, reads AAGVIQSPRHLIKEKRETATLKCYPIPRHDTVYWYQQGPGQDPQFLISFYEKMQSDKGSIPDRFSAQQFSDYHSELNMSSLELGDSALYFCASTYRQVSYEQYFGPGTRLTVT.

The gene calls are TRBV7-3 and TRBJ2-1; tentatively, D is TRBD2 (5 bases). V lost 4 bases, J lost 9 bases, and 13 bases lay in between. The CDR3 is 13 residues long. Per the germline V gene, CDR1 is SGHTA and CDR2 is FQGTGA. The CDR3 sequence: CASSSSGGSEQFF. The CDR3 coding sequence is TGTGCCAGCAGCTCCTCAGGAGGTAGTGAGCAGTTCTTC.

The chain has TRBV3-1 (or the pseudogene TRBV3-2) and TRBJ2-1; no reliable D call. V lost 0 bases and J 2 bases, leaving 8 bases between the germline ends. The CDR3 spans 15 residues. Germline assignment: CDR1 LGHDT and CDR2 YNNKEL (reference sequence). CDR3 in amino acids: CASSQEIGTYNEQFF. DNA for the CDR3: TGTGCCAGCAGCCAAGAGATAGGTACCTACAATGAGCAGTTCTTC.

This chain connects TRBV5-6 to TRBJ2-1, with D hard to call. Trimming cost V 1 base and J 4 bases, with 12 bases left between them. Germline lookup yields CDR1 SGHDT and CDR2 YYEEEE. The CDR3 spans 15 residues. The CDR3 is CASSLLTRTYNEQFF. CDR3 DNA sequence: TGTGCCAGCAGCTTGTTGACCCGGACGTACAATGAGCAGTTCTTC.

V gene TRBV11-2 combines with J gene TRBJ2-2; 12 bases are shared with TRBD2. Germline V gene data show CDR1 as SGHAT and CDR2 as FQNNGV. With 5 bases clipped from V and 4 bases from J, the junction kept 14 bases outside the gene matches. This CDR3 has 19 amino acids. In nucleotides, the CDR3 is TGTGCCAGCAGCCACCGCTTTGTGACTAGCGGGGGTAGCACCGGGGAGCTGTTTTTT. This codes for CASSHRFVTSGGSTGELFF.

The genes are TRBV7-9 and TRBJ2-5; D gene uncertain. The length of the CDR3 is 15 residues. Trimming took off 1 base at V and 5 bases at J, with 14 bases between the two ends. CDR1 SEHNR and CDR2 FQNEAQ come from the germline V gene (reference sequence). The CDR3 region is CASSLEDPYGETQYF. CDR3 coding DNA: TGTGCCAGCAGCTTAGAAGATCCCTATGGGGAGACCCAGTACTTC.

The chain employs TRBV24-1 and TRBJ2-5; the D is unclear. Germline loops: CDR1 KGHDR, CDR2 SFDVKD. The germline V and J ends were trimmed by 3 bases and 13 bases, with 11 bases remaining between them. The CDR3 is 11 residues long. CDR3 loop: CATSDPLGWYF. CDR3 DNA sequence: TGTGCCACCAGTGATCCCCTAGGGTGGTACTTC.

The chain joins TRBV6-2 or TRBV6-3 to TRBJ2-2; 14 bases agree with TRBD2. V shed 6 bases, J shed 4 bases, and the junction held 10 bases outside the gene matches. The germline V gene encodes CDR1 MNHEY and CDR2 SVGEGT. This CDR3 contains 18 residues. In DNA, the CDR3 is TGTGCCAGCAGCCCCCGACTAGCGGGAGGGGCAGGCACCGGGGAGCTGTTTTTT. Translation: CASSPRLAGGAGTGELFF.

The rearrangement links TRBV7-8 to TRBJ1-4; perhaps TRBD1 as D (6 bases). Trimming pared 1 base from V and 8 bases from J, leaving 14 bases between. This CDR3 spans 15 amino acids. CDR1 and CDR2 from the germline V gene are SGHVS and FQNEAQ. The CDR3 bases are TGTGCCAGCAGCTTAGTAGGGCGGAGGGGGGAAAAACTGTTTTTT. Its protein product is CASSLVGRRGEKLFF.

The chain joins TRBV19 to TRBJ1-2, with TRBD1 matching over 11 bases. This CDR3 contains 17 residues. Germline loops: CDR1 LNHDA, CDR2 SQIVND (reference sequence). Germline trimming cut 6 bases from V and 0 bases from J; bases unmatched to any gene: 9. The CDR3 region has the DNA TGTGCCAGTAGGCGTCCCGGGACAGGGGGATCTAACTATGGCTACACCTTC. Encoded protein: CASRRPGTGGSNYGYTF.

This clone showed up just a few times. The chain has TRBV21-1 and TRBJ2-2; the table's D call TRBD2 went unverified against the DNA. TRBV21-1 is noted as a pseudogene. This CDR3 contains 20 residues. The CDR3 bases are TGTGCCAGCAGCACCTCGTCTCGTACTAGCGGGGGGCTGAACACCGGGGAGCTGTTTTTT. It translates to CASSTSSRTSGGLNTGELFF.

The chain combines TRBV5-4 with TRBJ2-5, with 11 bases lining up with TRBD2. Germline V gives CDR1 SGHNT, CDR2 YYREEE (reference sequence). The V gene end was trimmed by 0 bases and the J gene end by 2 bases; junction bases not matched to a gene: 6. This CDR3 has 17 residues. The CDR3 nucleotides read TGTGCCAGCAGCTTGGAACTAGCGGGGGTGGCGCAAGAGACCCAGTACTTC. Encoded protein: CASSLELAGVAQETQYF.

The chain combines TRBV11-2 with TRBJ1-4, with D perhaps matching TRBD1 (6 bases). V was trimmed by 6 bases and J by 5 bases, leaving 13 bases between them. Germline V gene data show CDR1 as SGHAT and CDR2 as FQNNGV. The CDR3 covers 14 residues. The CDR3 is CASRRTEGNEKLFF. The DNA for the CDR3 is TGTGCCAGCAGGCGGACAGAGGGGAATGAAAAACTGTTTTTT.